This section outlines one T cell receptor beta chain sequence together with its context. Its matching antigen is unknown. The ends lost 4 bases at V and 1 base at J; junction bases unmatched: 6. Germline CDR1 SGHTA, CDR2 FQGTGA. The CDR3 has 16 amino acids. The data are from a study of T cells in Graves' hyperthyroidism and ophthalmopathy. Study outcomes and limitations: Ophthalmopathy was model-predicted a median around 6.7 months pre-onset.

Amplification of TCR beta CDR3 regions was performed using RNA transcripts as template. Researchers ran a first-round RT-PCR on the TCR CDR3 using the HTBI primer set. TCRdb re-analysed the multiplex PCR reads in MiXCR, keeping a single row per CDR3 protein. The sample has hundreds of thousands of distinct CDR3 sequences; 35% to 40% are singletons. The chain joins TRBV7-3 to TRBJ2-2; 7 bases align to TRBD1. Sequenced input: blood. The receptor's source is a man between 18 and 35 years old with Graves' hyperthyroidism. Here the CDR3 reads CASSSKGAENTGELFF. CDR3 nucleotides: TGTGCCAGCAGCTCAAAGGGGGCAGAGAACACCGGGGAGCTGTTTTTT. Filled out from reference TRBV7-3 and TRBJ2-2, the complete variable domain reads GAGVSQTPSNKVTEKGKYVELRCDPISGHTALYWYRQSLGQGPEFLIYFQGTGAADDSGLPNDRFFAVRPEGSVSTLKIQRTERGDSAVYLCASSSKGAENTGELFFGEGSRLTVL.